Described below is a single T cell receptor beta chain sequence and its context. The antigen remains unidentified. The data were taken from a study of siplizumab effects on memory and regulatory T cells. Findings of the study overall: In controls, roughly 25% of mappable alloreactive CD4+ clones were Treg-derived on average, versus around 71% with siplizumab. Solely a minor proportion of alloreactive clones could be assigned to unstimulated subsets. The naive T cell population seemed more diverse than memory cells and seemed a major contributor to the alloresponse. Suppressive activity of Tregs proliferating in siplizumab cultures remained unconfirmed.

The assay was immunoSEQ multiplex PCR, and TCRdb's table has in-frame clones only and misses some. The repertoire holds roughly 75,000 clones, with around 93% as singletons. Sequencing input: CD8+ T cells sorted from blood. This sequence was found in a human donor in good health.

The chain's CDR3 is CASSFETSGGGNTDTQYF. The CDR3 coding sequence is TGTGCCAGCAGTTTTGAGACTAGCGGGGGGGGTAACACAGATACGCAGTATTTT. The chain couples TRBV28 to TRBJ2-3; 14 nucleotides agree with TRBD2. CDR3 size: 18 residues. Germline trimming cut 3 bases from V and 2 bases from J; bases unmatched to any gene: 7. The germline CDR1 and CDR2 sequences are MDHEN and SYDVKM.